The sequence of this TCR beta chain was determined in a study of blood T cell repertoires in COVID-19. Study background: Some COVID-19 samples were acute and others convalescent; all came from the United States, Italy and Spain. PBMCs, B-cell-depleted T cells, or T cells were the source of the cDNA or gDNA that made up the material.

Original methodology: For nucleated cells, counts were estimated from reference gene primer amplification. Clones were read by immunoSEQ multiplex PCR, and TCRdb kept only the in-frame ones, dropping some. For V, J and clone size, that table is used; D and trimming come from the DNA. The profile shows 150,000 or so clones, 81% of them singletons. The germline V gene has CDR1 SGHDN and CDR2 FVKESK. The CDR3 spans 14 residues. V lost 4 bases and J 6 bases, leaving 14 bases between the germline ends. V usage is TRBV14 and J usage is TRBJ2-3, with D tentatively TRBD2 (5 bases). This TCR came from a human donor with acute or convalescent COVID-19. The donor label of this sample is uncertain. The sequenced material came from peripheral blood. As DNA, the CDR3 is TGTGCCAGCAGCCCCAGGATCTCGGGGGATACGCAGTATTTT. Its translation: CASSPRISGDTQYF.